Sequencing of this TCR beta chain was carried out in a study of cytomegalovirus exposure and HLA in healthy donors (dated by TCRdb to about 2017). In terms of the full investigation: According to an earlier analysis of 550 to 750 of the donors, roughly 180 million T cells yielded over 90 million unique TCR beta sequences and 276 Gb of sequence data. A later analysis re-examined previously published TCR beta repertoires from around 670 donors and added high-resolution HLA genotyping to investigate patterns of TCR occurrence. The study aimed to test whether signatures of past pathogen exposure could be identified by cataloging public T cell receptors. Typing coverage varied by locus: roughly 629-630 donors for A, B, C, DRB1 and DQB1; approximately 520 for DQA1; 606 for DPA1; around 490 for DPB1. An early release covering roughly 640 HLA-typed donors comprised approximately 290 gigabases of sequencing data and around 80 million unique TCR sequences. On average, around 200,000 unique TCR beta nucleotide sequences were sequenced per donor among 398 genotyped donors of the cohort, with 15% to 20% of those sequences being non-productive. Of the 300 to 450 genotyped donors, around 81% fell in the genetic ancestry cluster associated with self-reported Caucasian donors. The T cell repertoires of several hundred subjects were profiled by immunosequencing and related to cytomegalovirus serostatus. A later genetic analysis took genome-wide SNP genotypes for about three fifths of the 666 donors and used that subset as a discovery cohort. To predict cytomegalovirus infection status, the study brought together high-throughput TCR immunosequencing, statistical association of individual TCRs with disease status, and machine learning. In the later analysis, no new phenotypic data were used to find candidate immune exposures; instead, reliance was placed on TCR beta sequences and their occurrence across donors. A separate validation cohort of some 130 different subjects was used in addition to the approximately 670-subject first cohort. HLA typing covered class I and class II loci at four-digit resolution. Donor age, sex, ethnicity and CMV serostatus were compiled alongside the repertoire data. Roughly five DR-DQ haplotypes were treated as single units for association and clustering because of strong linkage in the cohort. An earlier analysis of around 580 of the donors used high-throughput TCR beta sequencing to judge whether each TCR beta V gene segment behaved as functional or pseudogenic. Every discovery cohort repertoire had been produced on one sequencing platform. The investigation overall reported the following: Strong co-occurrence of HLA alleles, especially DR and DQ, made assigning TCR associations to individual alleles difficult. Presence/absence analyses assumed roughly uniform sequencing depth across donors, an assumption that may not hold. The earlier analysis of nearly 600 of the donors excluded some 15 rarely observed V segments, including chromosome 9 orphons, because counts were too low. In a later analysis, the rate of TCR association differed among HLA loci, with DRB1 alleles having the most associated TCRs and HLA-C alleles having the fewest. Compared with the approximately 670-donor mean, donors in an Asian-associated ancestry cluster had fewer N-insertions in productive TCRs, according to a later genetic analysis. CMV serostatus was the only immune exposure information available for the cohort. Compared with equally common non-associated chains, HLA-associated TCR beta chains in a later analysis were more clonally expanded and had lower generation probabilities. A few of the identified cytomegalovirus-associated TCR beta chains were confirmed in vitro to be specific for cytomegalovirus antigens. In a later analysis, more than 15,000 TCR beta sequences were associated with specific HLA alleles at a false discovery rate of 0.05. A further reported finding was that TCR beta sequences accurately predicted the HLA-A and HLA-B alleles for most subjects in the first cohort. An earlier analysis of approximately 500 of the donors showed that most TCR beta V segments appeared in productive rearrangements either about 87% or about 30% of the time, which broadly matched IMGT annotations. Across donors, most TCR sequences were observed very rarely, whereas some public TCRs were present in many individuals. A later genetic analysis associated a missense DCLRE1C variant with V-gene and J-gene trimming of TCR beta chains, and an independent cohort replicated the association. In both the original and validation cohorts, the classifier was reported to diagnose cytomegalovirus status with high specificity and sensitivity. According to a later analysis, most CMV-associated TCR beta chains appeared to be HLA-restricted, and the HLA associations seemed to be driven largely by CMV exposure. Correlated functional status among segregating V segments might be attributable to linkage disequilibrium, but an unknown experimental factor could not be ruled out. In the study, 150 to 200 TCR beta chains were listed as associated with cytomegalovirus. According to the authors, the approach could potentially be generalized to other disease states and immunological phenotypes. In this cohort, only TCR beta chains were sequenced, and detectable features were limited by the absence of alpha or paired-chain data. The sequencing pipeline was judged likely to have produced a cluster of highly shared sequence variants as a technical artifact. Because HLA typing was missing for some donors at each locus, association tests included only the typed subset. According to a later analysis, parvovirus B19, influenza, CMV and Epstein-Barr virus appeared linked to several top co-occurrence clusters. The 87-base-pair reads could not distinguish some IMGT-functional V segments, including TRBV6-2 and TRBV6-3, so those segments were excluded.

In total, about 650 healthy bone marrow donors made up the cohort. At the time of sampling, all cohort members were nominally healthy, though unrecorded immune exposures were likely present. The donor was CMV seropositive and was included in the group of 300 or so seropositive cohort members. A peripheral blood sample was provided by each donor, and peripheral blood mononuclear cells were used for TCR beta sequencing. The Qiagen DNeasy Blood Extraction Kit was used to extract genomic DNA from the blood cell samples. Worth noting for this clone: What antigen it recognizes has not been identified. No much larger clone exists at a distance of one base, and base qualities are not known.

From cysteine to phenylalanine, the CDR3 is 15 amino acids long. Kept here is only the CDR3 DNA, which spans 45 bases and is read in frame from base 1. V has 4 bases trimmed and J has 2 bases trimmed; junction bases matching no gene number 7. In the germline V gene, CDR1 corresponds to SGHVS and CDR2 to FNYEAQ. Library preparation was by the immunoSEQ multiplex PCR assay. A mixture of 60 forward primers for TCR Vbeta segments and 13 reverse primers for TCR Jbeta segments was used in the multiplex PCR. The CDR3 region of rearranged TCR beta genes was amplified from genomic DNA by a multiplex PCR assay. The amplified TCR beta libraries were sequenced on the Illumina HiSeq System as 87-base-pair reads. Under the source paper's analysis protocol: A later analysis counted tens of millions of unique TCR beta chains across the 600 to 850 repertoires, and roughly 11 million of these chains were shared by at least two donors. Raw reads were error-corrected and collapsed into unique sequences by a nearest-neighbor algorithm in which closely related sequences were merged to remove PCR and sequencing errors. CDR3 sequences were aligned to IMGT reference sequences to assign V, D and J gene segments. For a sequence to be retained, a match of at least six nucleotides to both a V gene segment and a J gene segment was required. A rearrangement was called productive if the CDR3 had no stop codons and remained in frame with V and J, and every other rearrangement was called non-productive. CDR3 was defined according to IMGT convention as the region running from the second conserved V-encoded cysteine to the conserved J-encoded phenylalanine. The earlier analysis of about 530 of the donors excluded any sequence lacking an unambiguous match to a single V gene segment. An earlier analysis of several hundred of the donors called V segments functional above 56.7% productive rearrangements and segregating when the between-donor standard deviation exceeded 5%. To diagnose cytomegalovirus status from the catalog of TCR beta chain sequences, a statistical classification framework was built. In a later analysis, TCR nucleotide sequences were compared against IMGT/GENE-DB human TR gene sequences so that V and J genes could be assigned. The TCRdist pipeline was used in a later analysis to assign CDR3 sequences and most-parsimonious VDJ recombination scenarios. In a later analysis, each TCR beta chain was defined by its CDR3 amino acid sequence together with its V-gene family, and reads lacking a unique V-gene family were excluded. A later analysis removed 592 highly shared, low-generation-probability nucleotide sequences to deal with suspected cross-contamination and a sequencing artifact. A later analysis calculated a clonal expansion index for each public chain from normalized within-repertoire ranks of inferred template counts. In a later analysis, generation probabilities were computed with a VDJ recombination model fitted to out-of-frame rearrangements, and the resulting probabilities were checked against IGoR. In a later analysis, hypergeometric tests were used to score TCR-TCR, TCR-HLA and TCR-CMV co-occurrence, with a repertoire-size bias correction applied to TCR pairs. A later analysis estimated false discovery rates by permuting HLA or CMV assignments 20 times. In a later analysis, co-occurring TCRs were grouped using DBSCAN, with TCRdist sequence similarity added in when clustering inside HLA-allele-positive subsets. For co-occurrence clustering, repertoires with fewer than 30,000 or more than 120,000 public chains were excluded, along with four or five repertoires with anomalous nucleotide sharing. The immuneACCESS repertoire file appears here via TCRdb, limited to in-frame rearrangements. These files lack a portion of the clones; in checked studies, under half of the deficit traces to unresolved V genes, and the cause of the others is not known. The V and J calls and clone size come from that table; D and trimming were worked out from the DNA. The sample table shows 200,000 or so clones, and 80% are seen once. 6.3% of the sample lies in the top ten.

Input material: PBMCs. The clonotype comes from a man aged 35-49 years in good health and CMV-seropositive. The V gene is TRBV7-6 and the J gene is TRBJ2-7; 8 central nucleotides agree with TRBD2. The nucleotide sequence is given as TGTGCCAGCAGCTCCCTCGCGGGGGGTGCCTACGAGCAGTACTTC. The resulting protein is CASSSLAGGAYEQYF.